This TCR beta chain was recovered during a study of cytomegalovirus exposure and HLA in healthy donors. Study context: There were approximately 400 genotyped donors. Of these, roughly 86% fell in the genetic ancestry cluster associated with self-reported Caucasian donors.

Use of 60 Vbeta and 13 Jbeta primers characterized the PCR. Method: immunoSEQ multiplex PCR; TCRdb's copy keeps in-frame clones and lacks some. The sample yields 100,000 to 150,000 clones, 65% to 90% seen once. The V end lost 4 bases, the J end lost 9 bases, and 9 bases lay between the germline ends. Germline-derived CDR1 and CDR2 are MNHEY and SMNVEV (reference sequence). CDR3 length equals 12 residues. The gene calls are TRBV27 and TRBJ1-4; D unresolved. The sequence came from a girl aged 2-15 years in good health and CMV-seronegative. Sequenced: PBMCs. The CDR3 DNA sequence: TGTGCCAGCAGTTCGGGATTCCAAAAACTGTTTTTT. Its protein is CASSSGFQKLFF.